Below, 20 T cell receptor beta chains from the same sample are listed, as sequenced in a study of T cell repertoires in cytomegalovirus infection. TCRdb passed the reads through MiXCR, listing each CDR3 protein once. The sample comprises around 230,000 distinct CDR3 sequences, 6% to 8% of which are singletons, and 5.5% to 6.5% rests with the top ten. The sequenced sample consisted of PBMCs. These receptors all come from a human donor in good health (CMV status not recorded). Some clones in this sample may be carry-over from other donors' samples.

This clonotype appeared many times. The chain is built from TRBV5-4 and TRBJ2-2, with no clear D. Trimming removed 2 bases from V and 1 base from J, with 6 bases in between. This CDR3 has 14 amino acids. CDR1 is SGHNT, CDR2 YYREEE, per germline (reference sequence). CDR3 residues: CASSLSGNTGELFF. In DNA, the CDR3 is TGTGCCAGCAGCTTATCGGGGAACACCGGGGAGCTGTTTTTT.

This clonotype has a count of ten or more. J is TRBJ2-5 and V is TRBV7-3; 9 bases are shared with TRBD2. V was pared by 5 bases and J by 6 bases, with 13 bases of the junction left unmatched. CDR1 is SGHTA and CDR2 is FQGTGA in the germline V gene. CDR3 size: 16 residues. The CDR3 loop reads CASSTQTTGLAKTQYF. The CDR3 nucleotides are TGTGCCAGCAGCACACAAACGACGGGACTAGCAAAGACCCAGTACTTC.

This clonotype was seen ten or more times. V usage is TRBV19 and J usage is TRBJ1-1; D perhaps matches TRBD1 (6 bases). Trimming took 10 bases from V and 2 from J, leaving 11 bases between them. The CDR3 runs to 12 residues. The germline CDR1 and CDR2 sequences are LNHDA and SQIVND (reference sequence). As DNA, the CDR3 is TGTGCCACCGAGGGGGGTAACACTGAAGCTTTCTTT. Its translation is CATEGGNTEAFF.

At least ten counts were recorded for this clonotype. J is TRBJ2-7 and V is TRBV29-1; 14 bases line up with TRBD2. The CDR3 covers 14 residues. The germline V gene encodes CDR1 SQVTM and CDR2 ANQGSEA. V lost 6 bases and J lost 7; bases outside the gene matches: 8. As DNA, the CDR3 is TGCAGCGTGACTAGCGGGGGGGCACCCAGGGAGCAGTACTTC. It encodes CSVTSGGAPREQYF.

A few counts support this clonotype. This CDR3 reads CSARWSGGSYEQYF. CDR3 nucleotide sequence: TGCAGTGCTAGATGGTCAGGGGGCTCCTACGAGCAGTACTTC. J is TRBJ2-7 and V is TRBV20-1; TRBD1 agrees at 7 bases. Germline trimming cut 2 bases from V and 0 bases from J; bases unmatched to any gene: 4. Germline V gives CDR1 DFQATT, CDR2 SNEGSKA (reference sequence). The CDR3 extends over 14 amino acids.

At least ten counts were recorded for this clonotype. J is TRBJ2-1 and V is TRBV7-3; D gene unclear. The CDR3 runs 16 residues. The V gene's germline CDR1 is SGHTA and CDR2 FQGTGA. Trimming removed 0 bases at V and 8 bases at J, with 17 bases between. The CDR3 spells CASSLTSSPSSDEQFF. The CDR3 DNA follows: TGTGCCAGCAGCTTAACTTCGTCGCCCTCGTCGGATGAGCAGTTCTTC. Full variable domain (rest looked up from reference TRBV7-3 and TRBJ2-1): GAGVSQTPSNKVTEKGKYVELRCDPISGHTALYWYRQSLGQGPEFLIYFQGTGAADDSGLPNDRFFAVRPEGSVSTLKIQRTERGDSAVYLCASSLTSSPSSDEQFFGPGTRLTVL.

This clonotype was counted only a few times. The chain is built from TRBV20-1 and TRBJ1-4; no definite D call. The CDR3 runs to 14 residues. Trimming took off 0 bases at V and 5 bases at J, with 10 bases between the two ends. Per the germline V gene, CDR1 is DFQATT and CDR2 is SNEGSKA (reference sequence). The CDR3 reads CSARDPPANEKLFF. The CDR3 bases are TGCAGTGCTAGAGATCCCCCGGCGAATGAAAAACTGTTTTTT.

This clonotype was observed many times. V is TRBV4-1 and J is TRBJ2-2; 10 bases map to TRBD1. The CDR3 spans 17 residues. J gave up 5 bases and V 3 bases, and 9 bases lay outside the gene matches. CDR1 and CDR2 from the germline V gene are MGHRA and YSYEKL. CDR3 in amino acids: CASSQPPGTGVTGELFF. CDR3 nucleotide sequence: TGCGCCAGCAGCCAGCCCCCCGGGACAGGGGTAACCGGGGAGCTGTTTTTT.

This clonotype came up many times. The chain couples TRBV28 to TRBJ1-5; 7 nucleotides match TRBD1. Germline values: CDR1 MDHEN, CDR2 SYDVKM. Trimming at V came to 5 bases and at J to 5 bases, leaving 3 bases not matched to a gene. CDR3 length: 13 residues. CDR3 protein: CASSDDRDQPQHF. The CDR3, as DNA: TGTGCCAGCAGTGACGACAGGGATCAGCCCCAGCATTTT.

The chain employs TRBV28 and TRBJ1-4; 10 nucleotides align to TRBD1. From germline, CDR1 is MDHEN and CDR2 SYDVKM. This CDR3 has 14 residues. Trimming removed 6 bases from V and 7 bases from J; junction bases left unmatched: 5. The DNA for the CDR3 is TGTGCCAGCAGCGGACAGGGGGACGGTGAAAAACTGTTTTTT. Amino acid sequence: CASSGQGDGEKLFF.

The table lists this clonotype with many counts. The V gene is TRBV5-5, the J gene TRBJ2-5, with D possibly being TRBD2 (5 bases). The CDR3 covers 14 residues. Germline assignment: CDR1 SGHKS and CDR2 YYEKEE (reference sequence). V lost 4 bases and J lost 2, with 12 bases in between. In DNA, the CDR3 is TGTGCCAGCAGCCTACTAGACCGACAAGAGACCCAGTACTTC. Protein sequence: CASSLLDRQETQYF.

This clonotype appeared a few times. The V call is TRBV2, the J call TRBJ2-7; D not resolved. The CDR3 is 14 residues long. Germline lookup yields CDR1 SNHLY and CDR2 FYNNEI. V was pared by 6 bases and J by 5 bases, with 17 bases between. The CDR3 nucleotides read TGTGCCAGCAGGAAAGACGGTCGGTTCAACGAGCAGTACTTC. Its translation is CASRKDGRFNEQYF. The full variable domain, completed using reference TRBV2 and TRBJ2-7, is EPEVTQTPSHQVTQMGQEVILRCVPISNHLYFYWYRQILGQKVEFLVSFYNNEISEKSEIFDDQFSVERPDGSNFTLKIRSTKLEDSAMYFCASRKDGRFNEQYFGPGTRLTVT.

This clonotype was observed many times. The V call is TRBV20-1, the J call TRBJ2-3, with 12 nucleotides matching TRBD2. The CDR3 consists of 14 residues. In germline, CDR1 is DFQATT, CDR2 SNEGSKA (reference sequence). After removal of 1 base from V and 7 bases from J, the junction contained 3 bases not matched to a gene. The CDR3 DNA reads TGCAGTGCTAGAGGACTAGCGGGGGTTAATACGCAGTATTTT. Protein: CSARGLAGVNTQYF.

Many counts were recorded for this clonotype. The J gene is TRBJ1-1, the V gene TRBV6-2 or TRBV6-3; D unresolved. V lost 6 bases and J 4 bases, leaving 12 bases between the germline ends. The CDR3 is 13 amino acids. Germline V gene sequence: CDR1 MNHEY, CDR2 SVGEGT. For the CDR3, the DNA is TGTGCCAGCAGGGGCGGCGAGGGCACTGAAGCTTTCTTT. As protein: CASRGGEGTEAFF.

This clonotype was detected ten times or more. The chain carries TRBV7-3 and TRBJ1-2; perhaps TRBD1 as D (5 bases). The CDR3 runs to 16 residues. Trimming removed 2 bases from V and 6 bases from J, with 19 bases in between. Germline loops: CDR1 SGHTA, CDR2 FQGTGA. The CDR3 reads CASSLWAGTGVHGYTF. The CDR3 coding sequence is TGTGCCAGCAGCTTATGGGCCGGGACCGGGGTTCATGGCTACACCTTC.

This clonotype came up many times. The J gene is TRBJ2-1, the V gene TRBV12-3 or TRBV12-4; D may be TRBD2 (6 bases). This CDR3 region has 15 residues. V was pared by 2 bases and J by 6 bases, with 14 bases between. The CDR3 sequence: CASSLMAGRINEQFF. For the CDR3, the DNA is TGTGCCAGCAGTTTAATGGCGGGGAGGATCAATGAGCAGTTCTTC.

This clonotype was counted many times. The rearrangement links TRBV5-6 to TRBJ2-5; 8 bases fit TRBD2. Germline V gene sequence: CDR1 SGHDT, CDR2 YYEEEE. With V trimmed by 2 bases and J by 1 base, 10 bases remained unmatched. The CDR3 loop spans 17 amino acids. CDR3 sequence (DNA): TGTGCCAGCAGCTTAAGGTTTAGCGGGGCATCCCAAGAGACCCAGTACTTC. This translates into CASSLRFSGASQETQYF.

J is TRBJ1-3 and V is TRBV29-1; 10 bases are shared with TRBD1. The length of the CDR3 is 16 residues. Germline V gives CDR1 SQVTM, CDR2 ANQGSEA. The V segment lost 7 bases and the J segment 0 bases; nucleotides outside the gene matches: 9. CDR3 DNA: TGCAGCGCTCGGGACAGGGGTCCCAGCTCTGGAAACACCATATATTTT. It specifies CSARDRGPSSGNTIYF.

This clonotype was counted many times. The V gene is TRBV29-1, the J gene TRBJ1-1; D remains unclear. V lost 4 bases and J lost 1, with 10 bases in between. The germline V gene has CDR1 SQVTM and CDR2 ANQGSEA. This CDR3 comprises 13 residues. The CDR3 coding sequence is TGCAGCGTTGGTGTAGGGTGGAACACTGAAGCTTTCTTT. Protein: CSVGVGWNTEAFF.

The CDR3, as DNA: TGCAGCGGCTGGACAGGGGACGAGCAGTACTTC. Encoded protein: CSGWTGDEQYF. The chain employs TRBV29-1 and TRBJ2-7, with 9 bases identical to TRBD1. Germline V gene sequence: CDR1 SQVTM, CDR2 ANQGSEA. V dropped 7 bases and J dropped 5; count of bases not matched to a gene: 3. This CDR3 comprises 11 residues.